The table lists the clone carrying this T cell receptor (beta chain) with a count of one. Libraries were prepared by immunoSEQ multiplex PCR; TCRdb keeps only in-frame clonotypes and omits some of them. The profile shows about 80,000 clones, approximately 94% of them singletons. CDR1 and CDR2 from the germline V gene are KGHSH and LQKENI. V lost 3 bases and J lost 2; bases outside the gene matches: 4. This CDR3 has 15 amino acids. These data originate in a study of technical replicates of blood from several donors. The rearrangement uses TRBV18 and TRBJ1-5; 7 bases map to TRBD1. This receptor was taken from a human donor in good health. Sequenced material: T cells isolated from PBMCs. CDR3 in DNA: TGTGCCAGCTCACCCGACAGGGATCGCAATCAGCCCCAGCATTTT. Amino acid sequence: CASSPDRDRNQPQHF.